This entry lists 6 T cell receptor beta chains sequenced from one sample in a study of OX40 agonist ivuxolimab in advanced cancers. Assay used: immunoSEQ multiplex PCR; TCRdb lists only in-frame clones, some missing. This table holds over 65,000 clones, roughly 85% found once. This specimen consisted of CD4+ or CD8+ T cells sorted from blood, obtained in a trial of the OX40 agonist ivuxolimab. Receptors originate from an adult with an advanced solid tumor such as melanoma, head and neck, liver or kidney cancer.

This sequence joins TRBV29-1 and TRBJ1-1; D remains ambiguous. The CDR3 consists of 14 residues. Per germline, CDR1 SQVTM and CDR2 ANQGSEA. V lost 5 bases and J lost 5, with 18 bases in between. The CDR3 sequence is CSVREGRGGTEAFF. The CDR3 DNA sequence: TGCAGCGTTAGAGAAGGACGAGGAGGAACTGAAGCTTTCTTT.

This chain joins TRBV10-3 and TRBJ2-1, with no clear D. With 1 base removed from V and 4 bases from J, the gap between germline ends came to 2 bases. CDR1 is ENHRY, CDR2 SYGVKD, per germline. The CDR3 contains 12 residues. The CDR3 bases are TGTGCCATCAGTGAGTTATACAATGAGCAGTTCTTC. Encoded protein: CAISELYNEQFF.

The V and J genes are TRBV2 and TRBJ1-1; D gene unclear. The V and J ends lost 1 base and 3 bases respectively, with 6 bases between them. Germline loops: CDR1 SNHLY, CDR2 FYNNEI. The CDR3 is made up of 13 amino acids. Here the CDR3 reads CASSEGRHTEAFF. The CDR3 DNA sequence: TGTGCCAGCAGTGAAGGCAGGCACACTGAAGCTTTCTTT.

The J gene is TRBJ2-5, the V gene TRBV14, with D tentatively TRBD2 (5 bases). CDR1 is SGHDN and CDR2 is FVKESK in the germline V gene. V lost 5 bases to trimming and J lost 2 bases, with 24 bases between them. This CDR3 contains 18 residues. This CDR3 reads CASSKVAGGWSLQETQYF. The CDR3 DNA reads as TGTGCCAGCAGCAAAGTGGCAGGAGGATGGTCACTTCAAGAGACCCAGTACTTC.

This chain joins TRBV6-1 and TRBJ2-3; D is possibly TRBD1 or TRBD2 (5 bases each). V shed 3 bases and J shed 2 bases, with 15 bases lying between them. The CDR3 totals 16 residues. Per the germline V gene, CDR1 is MNHNS and CDR2 is SASEGT. CDR3 nucleotides: TGTGCCAGCAGTGACGGACTCAGGGATCCCACAGATACGCAGTATTTT. Amino acid sequence: CASSDGLRDPTDTQYF.

J is TRBJ2-3 and V is TRBV5-4; D is unresolved. The CDR3 length is 12 residues. Germline V lookup: CDR1 SGHNT, CDR2 YYREEE (reference sequence). V was cut by 9 bases and J by 5 bases, with 13 bases left in between. The CDR3 region has the DNA TGTGCCACCGCTCCCAAGGGAGATACGCAGTATTTT. Protein sequence: CATAPKGDTQYF. Full variable domain (missing parts from reference TRBV5-4 and TRBJ2-3): ETGVTQSPTHLIKTRGQQVTLRCSSQSGHNTVSWYQQALGQGPQFIFQYYREEENGRGNFPPRFSGLQFPNYSSELNVNALELDDSALYLCATAPKGDTQYFGPGTRLTVL.